The 14 T cell receptor beta chains listed next were all sequenced from one sample in a study of radiation and T cells in renal cell carcinoma. Libraries were prepared by immunoSEQ multiplex PCR; TCRdb keeps only in-frame clonotypes and omits some of them. Of some 150,000 clones in the sample, 65% to 90% were seen once. Regarding time point: blood 4 weeks post-SBRT, at nephrectomy. This sample's treatment: 15 Gy SBRT to primary tumor, nephrectomy 4 weeks later. Sequenced here: blood, sampled from a patient whose treatment included radiotherapy and nephrectomy. All receptors derive from a woman aged 50 to 65 with renal cell carcinoma.

The gene calls are TRBV10-1 and TRBJ1-5, with D possibly TRBD1 on 5 matching bases. Germline V gene sequence: CDR1 WNHNN, CDR2 SYGVQD (reference sequence). The V end was cut by 3 bases, the J end by 6 bases, with 9 bases between. This CDR3 comprises 13 residues. The CDR3 DNA is TGCGCCAGCAGTGACCGGGGCACTCAGCCCCAGCATTTT. This encodes CASSDRGTQPQHF.

The chain joins TRBV7-2 to TRBJ2-1, with 8 bases aligning to TRBD2. The CDR3 contains 16 residues. Germline V CDR1 and CDR2: SGHTA, FQGNSA. V shed 1 base, J shed 5 bases, and the junction held 7 bases outside the gene matches. The chain's CDR3 is CASSLVRGAGDNEQFF. CDR3 bases: TGTGCCAGCAGCTTAGTGAGGGGAGCGGGAGACAATGAGCAGTTCTTC.

The chain uses TRBV7-9 and TRBJ2-3; D ambiguous. Trimming shortened V by 5 bases and J by 2 bases, and 11 bases separated the two germline ends. CDR1 is SEHNR, CDR2 FQNEAQ, per germline (reference sequence). CDR3 length equals 14 residues. CDR3 sequence: CASSPTGTTDTQYF. CDR3 nucleotide sequence: TGTGCCAGCAGCCCGACCGGAACCACAGATACGCAGTATTTT.

The V call is TRBV10-1, the J call TRBJ2-4; D unresolved. Germline values: CDR1 WNHNN, CDR2 SYGVQD (reference sequence). V was cut by 5 bases and J by 1 base, with 9 bases left in between. This CDR3 is built from 14 residues. CDR3 sequence: CASSSERAKNIQYF. The DNA for the CDR3 is TGCGCCAGCAGTAGTGAAAGGGCCAAAAACATTCAGTACTTC.

The chain couples TRBV2 to TRBJ2-4; D remains ambiguous. V lost 2 bases, J lost 1 base, and 6 bases lay in between. The germline V gene encodes CDR1 SNHLY and CDR2 FYNNEI. The CDR3 extends over 14 amino acids. This CDR3 reads CASSEQGAKNIQYF. The CDR3 nucleotides read TGTGCCAGCAGTGAACAAGGGGCCAAAAACATTCAGTACTTC. The entire variable domain, with the rest obtained from reference TRBV2 and TRBJ2-4, is as follows: EPEVTQTPSHQVTQMGQEVILRCVPISNHLYFYWYRQILGQKVEFLVSFYNNEISEKSEIFDDQFSVERPDGSNFTLKIRSTKLEDSAMYFCASSEQGAKNIQYFGAGTRLSVL.

The chain employs TRBV7-2 and TRBJ2-1, with 8 bases identical to TRBD2. Germline CDR1 is SGHTA and CDR2 is FQGNSA. The V gene end was trimmed by 5 bases and the J gene end by 3 bases; junction bases not matched to a gene: 12. The CDR3 totals 17 residues. The CDR3 bases are TGTGCCAGCAGCCGGGAGCGGGAGAGCCCTAACTACAATGAGCAGTTCTTC. Its translation: CASSRERESPNYNEQFF.

V gene TRBV6-6 combines with J gene TRBJ1-1, with D hard to call. The CDR3 has 11 residues. CDR1 and CDR2 (germline): MNHNY, SVGAGI (reference sequence). The V end was cut by 2 bases, the J end by 6 bases, with 4 bases between. The CDR3 DNA sequence: TGTGCCAGCAGTTACAGGGCTGAAGCTTTCTTT. Its protein product is CASSYRAEAFF.

The chain joins TRBV27 to TRBJ1-5; D unclear. Trimming stripped 8 bases from V and 2 bases from J, with 16 bases between. This CDR3 comprises 15 residues. CDR1 MNHEY and CDR2 SMNVEV come from the germline V gene (reference sequence). The DNA of the CDR3 is TGTGCCAGCCGGGAGGGAGTACTCGGCAATCAGCCCCAGCATTTT. This gives the protein CASREGVLGNQPQHF.

The rearrangement links TRBV7-8 to TRBJ2-2; D possibly corresponds to TRBD1 (6 bases). Germline V lookup: CDR1 SGHVS, CDR2 FQNEAQ. V was pared by 6 bases and J by 6 bases, with 11 bases between. This CDR3 has 13 amino acids. As DNA, the CDR3 is TGTGCCAGCAGGCCAGGGGTAGCCGGGGAGCTGTTTTTT. Translation: CASRPGVAGELFF. Drawing the rest from reference TRBV7-8 and TRBJ2-2, the complete variable domain is GAGVSQSPRYKVAKRGQDVALRCDPISGHVSLFWYQQALGQGPEFLTYFQNEAQLDKSGLPSDRFFAERPEGSVSTLKIQRTQQEDSAVYLCASRPGVAGELFFGEGSRLTVL.

This clone was seen only a few times. The chain combines TRBV6-6 with TRBJ1-2; D gene uncertain. The CDR3 runs 15 residues. The V end was cut by 6 bases, the J end by 7 bases, with 21 bases between. Germline assignment: CDR1 MNHNY and CDR2 SVGAGI (reference sequence). CDR3 residues: CASSPVPWFLGGYTF. The CDR3 nucleotides read TGTGCCAGCAGCCCGGTTCCCTGGTTCTTAGGTGGCTACACCTTC.

J is TRBJ2-7 and V is TRBV5-4; D is perhaps TRBD1 (5 bases). The CDR3 is 14 residues long. Per the germline V gene, CDR1 is SGHNT and CDR2 is YYREEE (reference sequence). Trimming removed 4 bases at V and 2 bases at J, with 13 bases between. CDR3 amino acids: CASSPRTLTYEQYF. The CDR3 region has the DNA TGTGCCAGCAGCCCCCGGACACTCACCTACGAGCAGTACTTC.

J is TRBJ2-5 and V is TRBV2, with D tentatively TRBD1 (5 bases). The germline V gene has CDR1 SNHLY and CDR2 FYNNEI. This CDR3 has 14 residues. The V end lost 2 bases, the J end lost 1 base, and 8 bases lay between the germline ends. The CDR3 bases are TGTGCCAGCAGTGAACAGGGCCGCCAAGAGACCCAGTACTTC. It yields the protein CASSEQGRQETQYF.

This chain uses TRBV9 with TRBJ1-2; D is possibly TRBD1 (6 bases). Trimming shortened V by 4 bases and J by 5 bases, and 12 bases separated the two germline ends. CDR1 is SGDLS and CDR2 is YYNGEE in the germline V gene. This CDR3 is built from 13 residues. The CDR3, as DNA: TGTGCCAGCAGCCAAACAGGGTTGTATGGCTACACCTTC. This codes for CASSQTGLYGYTF.

CDR3 coding DNA: TGCAGCGTCGAGGCCGGAGAGACCCAGTACTTC. Protein sequence: CSVEAGETQYF. The genes are TRBV29-1 and TRBJ2-5, with D hard to call. The CDR3 length is 11 residues. CDR1 and CDR2 (germline): SQVTM, ANQGSEA. Trimming removed 6 bases at V and 4 bases at J, with 9 bases between. Supplemented by reference TRBV29-1 and TRBJ2-5, the full variable domain reads SAVISQKPSRDICQRGTSLTIQCQVDSQVTMMFWYRQQPGQSLTLIATANQGSEATYESGFVIDKFPISRPNLTFSTLTVSNMSPEDSSIYLCSVEAGETQYFGPGTRLLVL.